This TCR beta chain was retrieved from a study of blood T cell repertoires in COVID-19. Using immunoSEQ multiplex PCR, the repertoire was profiled, and TCRdb retains in-frame clones only, with some absent. Of some 410,000 clones in the sample, 85% to 90% are singletons; the top ten hold roughly 0.97%. The age range of participants was about 18 to 100 years, with residence in about 25 US areas. This CDR3 is 13 amino acids long. Germline V gene data show CDR1 as LNHDA and CDR2 as SQIVND (reference sequence). The V and J ends lost 10 bases and 5 bases, in that order; junction bases with no gene match: 5.

The source is a woman in her twenties or thirties with acute COVID-19. The material sequenced was PBMCs or T cells enriched from blood (not recorded which). This chain joins TRBV19 and TRBJ2-5; 12 bases agree with TRBD2. CDR3 sequence: CATRLAGVETQYF. The CDR3 DNA reads TGTGCCACTAGACTAGCGGGGGTGGAGACCCAGTACTTC.